This T cell receptor (beta chain) derives from a study of T-cell reconstitution after alpha-beta-depleted transplantation in children. The study's findings and limits: Reportedly, only several hundred clones from non-depleted graft cells drove alpha-beta T-cell counts at about two months. Newly produced T cells mostly provided counts and TCRbeta diversity after one year, as hyperexpanded clones declined.

Germline CDR1 reads MDHEN; CDR2 reads SYDVKM. The CDR3 contains 13 residues. Trimming took off 8 bases at V and 2 bases at J, with 10 bases between the two ends. The TCRbeta library incorporated unique molecular identifiers. TCRdb re-derived calls from the PCR reads in MiXCR, one entry per CDR3 protein. The table shows 480,000 or so distinct CDR3 sequences, with more than 9% occurring only once. Concerning this clonotype itself: The antigen is undetermined.

The clonotype was recovered from a child aged 2 to 15 with inherited bone marrow failure, due to receive a stem cell transplant. The chain is built from TRBV28 and TRBJ2-1; TRBD1 is a possible D gene (6 bases). The sequencing used PBMCs, collected before TCRalphabeta/CD19-depleted stem cell transplant. The CDR3 here is CASGGQTYNEQFF. CDR3 nucleotide sequence: TGTGCCAGCGGTGGACAGACCTACAATGAGCAGTTCTTC.